This TCR beta chain originates from a study of cytomegalovirus exposure and HLA in healthy donors. The primer mix had 60 Vbeta and 13 Jbeta primers. The protocol was immunoSEQ multiplex PCR, while the TCRdb copy is restricted to in-frame clones and leaves out a portion. The sample comprises about 170,000 clones, 75% of which are singletons, and around 3% rests with the top ten. This clone was observed a single time. Looked up from germline, CDR1 is SGHRS and CDR2 is YFSETQ. The CDR3 is 15 residues long. V gave up 4 bases and J gave up 1 base, with 15 bases separating them. This clonotype was sampled from a woman aged 50 to 65 in good health and CMV-seropositive. This chain connects TRBV5-1 to TRBJ2-7, with TRBD2 as a possible D gene (6 bases). Material: PBMCs. The CDR3 reads CASSGTGLRSYEQYF. DNA for the CDR3: TGCGCCAGCAGCGGGACGGGACTCCGTTCCTACGAGCAGTACTTC.